This T cell receptor (beta chain) is drawn from a study of T cell responses to AZD1222 COVID-19 vaccine. Findings and caveats of the study: Compared with day 0, the breadth and depth of the Spike-specific TCR repertoire rose significantly after two doses of AZD1222. Repertoire samples came only from after the peak T cell response. White British people made up most donors, females outnumbered males, and clonal diversity was possibly underestimated.

To note about this clone: No antigen is known for it.

Assay used: immunoSEQ multiplex PCR; TCRdb lists only in-frame clones, some missing. The sample comprises just under 150,000 clones, over 75% of which are singletons, and 5.4% rests with the top ten. Germline CDR1 reads LGHNA; CDR2 reads YNFKEQ. The germline V and J ends were trimmed by 2 bases and 4 bases, with 11 bases remaining between them. This CDR3 has 14 residues. This TCR was sampled from an adult who received the MenACWY meningococcal vaccine as a control. The chain has TRBV4-2 and TRBJ1-2; possible D gene TRBD1, 6 bases. The input for sequencing was peripheral blood, taken 28 days after the second dose of the MenACWY control vaccine. For the CDR3, the DNA is TGTGCCAGCAGCCAAAGAGGGGGTTCCTATGGCTACACCTTC. This codes for CASSQRGGSYGYTF.